This TCR beta chain came from a study of cytomegalovirus exposure and HLA in healthy donors (dated by TCRdb to between 2016 and 2019). Regarding the research as a whole: An earlier analysis of some 620 of the donors reported under 300 Gb of sequence data and around 120 million unique TCR beta sequences obtained from about 200 million T cells. An early release covering about 600 HLA-typed donors comprised approximately 300 gigabases of sequencing data and approximately 80 million unique TCR sequences. Of the roughly 400 genotyped donors, 65% to 90% fell in the genetic ancestry cluster associated with self-reported Caucasian donors. The study aimed to test whether signatures of past pathogen exposure could be identified by cataloging public T cell receptors. The T cell repertoires of around 670 subjects were profiled by immunosequencing and related to cytomegalovirus serostatus. A separate validation cohort of over 95 different subjects was used in addition to the 666-subject first cohort. The study combined high-throughput TCR immunosequencing, statistical association of individual TCRs with disease status, and machine learning to predict cytomegalovirus infection status. In a later analysis, previously published TCR beta repertoires from 666 donors were re-analyzed and high-resolution HLA genotyping was added so that TCR occurrence patterns could be studied. Rather than using new phenotypic data, the later analysis identified candidate immune exposures from TCR beta sequences and from how often those sequences occurred across donors. An earlier analysis of approximately 500 of the donors applied high-throughput TCR beta sequencing to assess whether each TCR beta V gene segment acted as functional or pseudogenic. Donor age, sex, ethnicity and CMV serostatus were compiled together with the repertoire data. A later genetic analysis used genome-wide SNP genotypes for about 60% of the roughly 700 donors, treating that subset as a discovery cohort. Every repertoire in the discovery cohort had been generated on one and the same sequencing platform. Both class I and class II loci were covered by HLA typing, at four-digit resolution. Typing coverage varied by locus: roughly 629-640 donors for A, B, C, DRB1 and DQB1; approximately 500 for DQA1; around 610 for DPA1; 450 to 480 for DPB1. Five DR-DQ haplotypes were handled as single units for association and clustering because linkage in the cohort was strong. Among 300 to 450 genotyped donors of the cohort, an average of about 240,000 unique TCR beta nucleotide sequences were sequenced per donor, roughly a sixth of them non-productive. Broader findings and caveats from the paper: In the study, 150 to 200 TCR beta chains were listed as associated with cytomegalovirus. It was suggested by the authors that the approach could potentially be generalized to other disease states and immunological phenotypes. A later analysis found that TCR association rates varied across HLA loci, with DRB1 alleles showing the most associated TCRs and HLA-C alleles the fewest. In a later genetic analysis, fewer N-insertions in productive TCRs were reported among donors in an Asian-associated ancestry cluster than the roughly 710-donor mean. Because some donors lacked HLA typing at each locus, the association tests relied only on the typed subset. In vitro tests confirmed that a few of the cytomegalovirus-associated TCR beta chains recognize cytomegalovirus antigens. The only immune exposure information available for the cohort was CMV serostatus. Linkage disequilibrium might explain the correlated functional status among segregating V segments, but an unknown experimental factor could not be excluded. A further reported finding was that TCR beta sequences accurately predicted the HLA-A and HLA-B alleles for most subjects in the first cohort. A later analysis associated roughly 17,000 TCR beta sequences with specific HLA alleles at a false discovery rate of 0.05. A later analysis reported that several top co-occurrence clusters appeared linked to parvovirus B19, influenza, CMV and Epstein-Barr virus. The 87-base-pair reads could not distinguish some IMGT-functional V segments, including TRBV6-2 and TRBV6-3, so those segments were excluded. In both the original and validation cohorts, the classifier was reported to diagnose cytomegalovirus status with high specificity and sensitivity. In a later analysis, HLA-associated TCR beta chains were found to be more clonally expanded and to have lower generation probabilities than equally common non-associated chains. A later genetic analysis associated a missense DCLRE1C variant with V-gene and J-gene trimming of TCR beta chains, and an independent cohort replicated the association. Presence/absence analyses assumed roughly uniform sequencing depth across donors, an assumption that may not hold. Most TCR sequences were seen in very few donors, while some public TCRs were found in many individuals. A cluster of highly shared sequence variants was judged likely to be a technical artifact of the sequencing pipeline. Because counts were too low, more than 15 rarely observed V segments, including chromosome 9 orphons, were left out of the earlier analysis of approximately 580 of the donors. In a later analysis, most CMV-associated TCR beta chains were found to appear HLA-restricted, with HLA associations seemingly driven largely by CMV exposure. When HLA alleles, especially DR and DQ, strongly co-occurred, attributing TCR associations to individual alleles was difficult. In this cohort, only TCR beta chains were sequenced, and detectable features were limited by the absence of alpha or paired-chain data. An earlier analysis of approximately 570 of the donors showed that most TCR beta V segments appeared in productive rearrangements either about 87% or about 30% of the time, which broadly matched IMGT annotations.

Worth noting for this clone: Its antigen is not yet known. Base quality data are lacking; no much larger clone is found one base away.

The cohort consisted of 650 to 700 healthy bone marrow donors. Cohort members were all nominally healthy when sampled, although unrecorded immune exposures were likely present. The donor was CMV seronegative and belonged to the group of 350 or so seronegative cohort members. Each donor provided a peripheral blood sample, and peripheral blood mononuclear cells were used for TCR beta sequencing. Genomic DNA was extracted from the blood cell samples with the Qiagen DNeasy Blood Extraction Kit. The library was prepared using the immunoSEQ multiplex PCR assay. For the multiplex PCR, a mixture combining 60 forward primers for TCR Vbeta segments and 13 reverse primers for TCR Jbeta segments was used. The CDR3 region of rearranged TCR beta genes was amplified from genomic DNA with a multiplex PCR assay. On the Illumina HiSeq System, the amplified TCR beta libraries were sequenced as 87-base-pair reads. As for the authors' bioinformatics: Across the 700 or so repertoires, a later analysis counted tens of millions of unique TCR beta chains, around 10 million of which were shared by at least two donors. Raw reads were error-corrected and collapsed into unique sequences by a nearest-neighbor algorithm in which closely related sequences were merged to remove PCR and sequencing errors. V, D and J gene segments were assigned by aligning CDR3 sequences to IMGT reference sequences. Each retained sequence needed at least a six-nucleotide match to both a V gene segment and a J gene segment. Rearrangements were called productive when the CDR3 lacked stop codons and stayed in frame with V and J; all others were non-productive. Following IMGT convention, CDR3 was defined as the stretch from the second conserved V-encoded cysteine to the conserved J-encoded phenylalanine. In an earlier analysis of approximately 590 of the donors, sequences lacking an unambiguous match to a single V gene segment were excluded. In an earlier analysis of 587 of the donors, V segments were called functional above 56.7% productive rearrangements and were called segregating when the between-donor standard deviation exceeded 5%. A statistical classification framework was built to diagnose cytomegalovirus status from the catalog of TCR beta chain sequences. In a later analysis, TCR nucleotide sequences were compared against IMGT/GENE-DB human TR gene sequences so that V and J genes could be assigned. Using the TCRdist pipeline, a later analysis assigned CDR3 sequences along with most-parsimonious VDJ recombination scenarios. In a later analysis, each TCR beta chain was defined by its CDR3 amino acid sequence together with its V-gene family, and reads lacking a unique V-gene family were excluded. To address suspected cross-contamination and a sequencing artifact, a later analysis removed 592 highly shared, low-generation-probability nucleotide sequences. In a later analysis, a clonal expansion index was calculated for each public chain from normalized within-repertoire ranks of inferred template counts. Generation probabilities in a later analysis came from a VDJ recombination model fitted to out-of-frame rearrangements, and those results were checked against IGoR. In a later analysis, hypergeometric tests were used to score TCR-TCR, TCR-HLA and TCR-CMV co-occurrence, with a repertoire-size bias correction applied to TCR pairs. In a later analysis, false discovery rates were estimated by permuting HLA or CMV assignments 20 times. In a later analysis, co-occurring TCRs were grouped using DBSCAN, and TCRdist sequence similarity was added for clustering within HLA-allele-positive subsets. For co-occurrence clustering, repertoires with fewer than 30,000 or more than 120,000 public chains were excluded, along with five or six repertoires with anomalous nucleotide sharing. TCRdb stores this immuneACCESS table with in-frame sequences only. Part of the clones is absent; in the studies checked, under half of the shortfall reflects unresolved V genes, and no reason is known for the rest. The V and J calls and the clone size are those of that table, but D and trimming were determined from the DNA. This sample holds about 190,000 clones; approximately 88% were observed only once. The top ten hold 1.2% of the sample.

The CDR1 and CDR2 encoded by the germline V gene are SGHTS and YDEGEE. From cysteine to phenylalanine, the CDR3 is 14 amino acids long. Of the read, only the CDR3 DNA is kept; its 42 bases are in frame from base 1. The V end loses 1 base and the J end loses 4 bases, and a stretch of 11 bases separates them. The sequenced material came from PBMCs. The TCR sequence derives from a boy aged 2 to 10 in good health and CMV-seronegative. This chain joins TRBV5-8 to TRBJ1-2, and possibly TRBD1, on 5 matching bases. This receptor has the CDR3 CASSLQGRSYGYTF. The sequenced DNA is TGTGCCAGCAGCTTGCAGGGAAGGTCCTATGGCTACACCTTC. With the rest looked up from the reference TRBV5-8 and TRBJ1-2 genes rather than sequenced, the full variable domain is EAGVTQSPTHLIKTRGQQATLRCSPISGHTSVYWYQQALGLGLQFLLWYDEGEERNRGNFPPRFSGRQFPNYSSELNVNALELEDSALYLCASSLQGRSYGYTFGSGTRLTVV.